This entry describes one TCR beta chain. CDR1 and CDR2 (germline): SNHLY, FYNNEI. V trimming: 5 bases; J trimming: 6 bases; junction bases outside the gene matches: 9. The CDR3 loop spans 14 amino acids. The record originates from a study of T cell responses to AZD1222 COVID-19 vaccine. Data came from immunoSEQ multiplex PCR; TCRdb stores just in-frame clones and leaves some out. The profile covers around 120,000 clones, with around 86% appearing a single time and around 1.2% taken by the ten largest. The origin of this receptor is an adult in good health. This specimen consisted of peripheral blood, obtained on day 0 of AZD1222 vaccination. This chain joins TRBV2 and TRBJ1-1; 7 bases line up with TRBD1. CDR3 amino acids: CASSRDSPGAEAFF. The CDR3, as DNA: TGTGCCAGCAGTCGGGACAGCCCGGGGGCTGAAGCTTTCTTT.